The source of this T cell receptor (beta chain) is a study of beta chain features in type 1 diabetes. Study-level results: Insertion counts at VDJ junctions were lower in type 1 diabetes patients, who also showed more deletions there. The study found that naive, central memory and Treg TCRB repertoires appeared more similar in patients than in healthy donors. Whether TCRB rearrangement is influenced by HLA type went unresolved here.

Isolation of CD4+ naive, central memory, regulatory and stem cell-like memory cells was achieved by sorting via CD45RO/CCR7/CD25/CD127/CD95/CD27. Remarks on this clone: The antigen remains undetermined.

Isolated RNA was reverse transcribed in full, so expressed TCRB transcripts were sequenced. Sequenced by immunoSEQ multiplex PCR; TCRdb stores in-frame clones only, minus some. The table records around 400,000 clones, roughly 13% of them present only once. Germline V gives CDR1 SGHNT, CDR2 YYREEE (reference sequence). CDR3 length: 15 amino acids. V lost 0 bases and J lost 1, with 11 bases in between. The source is a man younger than 35 in good health. The sequencing input was naive CD4+ T cells from blood. The rearrangement links TRBV5-4 to TRBJ2-7; the D is unclear. The chain's CDR3 is CASSLDRRSSYEQYF. The CDR3 DNA sequence: TGTGCCAGCAGCTTGGATCGCAGGTCGTCCTACGAGCAGTACTTC.